The clone carrying this TCR beta chain is a singleton in its sample. After removal of 6 bases from V and 6 bases from J, the junction contained 4 bases not matched to a gene. Germline V gives CDR1 MNHEY, CDR2 SVGAGI. The CDR3 is made up of 15 amino acids. These data are taken from a study of blood T cell repertoires in COVID-19. The method was immunoSEQ multiplex PCR; TCRdb's version includes in-frame clones alone and lacks a portion of them. The sample gives about 70,000 clones, about 86% of which show up once; under 1.5% is in the top ten. The rearrangement links TRBV6-5 to TRBJ1-6; the match to TRBD1 covers 11 bases. Sequences were obtained from peripheral blood. The sequence derives from a woman between 55 and 75 years old with acute or convalescent COVID-19. CDR3 in amino acids: CASRGQGAGNSPLHF. DNA for the CDR3: TGTGCCAGCAGAGGACAGGGGGCCGGTAATTCACCCCTCCACTTT.